A selection of T cell receptor beta chains follows, all from one sample in a study of shared clonotypes between healthy human individuals. Only in-frame clones appear in the TCRdb table, and some are missing; sequencing was by immunoSEQ multiplex PCR. The sample holds roughly 1,500,000 clones, about 98.5% seen once. Sequenced sample: naive CD4+ T cells sorted from blood. All receptors derive from a man younger than 45 in good health. CDR3s include the opening cysteine and the closing phenylalanine or tryptophan. D genes are given only for firm matches. Not every row has a clone size; where given, it reads once, few, many or a size class.

V gene	D gene	clone size	J gene	CDR3 DNA	CDR3 protein
TRBV5-1	TRBD1	NA	TRBJ2-7	TGCGCCAGCAGCTGGGACAGGGGGCTCAACGAGCAGTACTTC	CASSWDRGLNEQYF
TRBV9	NA	NA	TRBJ2-1	TGTGCCAGCAGCGTAGGCAGACCCCCGTACAATGAGCAGTTCTTC	CASSVGRPPYNEQFF
TRBV28	TRBD1	NA	TRBJ1-5	TGTGCCAGCAGGGCTCCGGGACAGCGTCAGCCCCAGCATTTT	CASRAPGQRQPQHF
TRBV28	NA	once	TRBJ2-1	TGTGCCAGCAGCGGGGTTGAGTCCTACAATGAGCAGTTCTTC	CASSGVESYNEQFF
TRBV5-1	TRBD1	NA	TRBJ2-2	TGCGCCAGCAGCTCATTCGGGGACAGATACACCGGGGAGCTGTTTTTT	CASSSFGDRYTGELFF
TRBV6-5	TRBD2	NA	TRBJ2-5	TGTGCCAGCACTTACTCCGGGGGGAGCCAGTACTTC	CASTYSGGSQYF
TRBV6-6	NA	NA	TRBJ1-1	TGTGCCAGCAGTTCTGAGGGGGGGAACACTGAAGCTTTCTTT	CASSSEGGNTEAFF
TRBV7-2	NA	NA	TRBJ1-2	TGTGCCAGCAGCTTAGAAGGGACCGCGGGAAGTAGTGGCTACACCTTC	CASSLEGTAGSSGYTF
TRBV7-9	NA	NA	TRBJ2-5	TGTGCCAGCAGCCCCGGACGGCGACTCCAAGAGACCCAGTACTTC	CASSPGRRLQETQYF
TRBV5-6	NA	once	TRBJ2-7	TGTGCCAGCAGCGCCGACAGATTATACGAGCAGTACTTC	CASSADRLYEQYF
TRBV7-2	TRBD2	NA	TRBJ2-7	TGTGCCAGCAGCTCGGGACTAGCGGGCTACGAGCAGTACTTC	CASSSGLAGYEQYF
TRBV7-2	NA	NA	TRBJ2-7	TGTGCCAGCAGCTGGGACTTGGGGGGCGAGCAGTACTTC	CASSWDLGGEQYF
TRBV28	TRBD2	once	TRBJ2-5	TGTGCCAGCAGTTTTGCGGGAGGGGGGGAGACCCAGTACTTC	CASSFAGGGETQYF
TRBV4-1	NA	once	TRBJ2-7	TGCGCCAGCAGCCATTCCCGGACAGTGGCAAGGGACGAGCAGTACTTC	CASSHSRTVARDEQYF
TRBV10-3	TRBD2	NA	TRBJ2-7	TGTGCCATCACCGCTATAGCGGGGTCCTACGAGCAGTACTTC	CAITAIAGSYEQYF
TRBV15	TRBD2	NA	TRBJ2-1	TGTGCCACCAGCAGAGAAACGACAACTAGCGGGAGGGTCGATGAGCAGTTCTTC	CATSRETTTSGRVDEQFF
TRBV28	NA	NA	TRBJ1-2	TGTGCCAGCAGCTTGATAAACTATGGCTACACCTTC	CASSLINYGYTF
TRBV11-3	TRBD2	once	TRBJ2-1	TGTGCCAGCAGCCGTGCCGGGACTAGCGGGAGAATCAATGAGCAGTTCTTC	CASSRAGTSGRINEQFF
TRBV30	NA	once	TRBJ1-4	TGTGCCTGGAGGGGGGGGACTAATGAAAAACTGTTTTTT	CAWRGGTNEKLFF
TRBV28	NA	NA	TRBJ2-3	TGTGCCAGCAGTTTATTACGTTTGGTAGCGGCAGATACGCAGTATTTT	CASSLLRLVAADTQYF
TRBV2	NA	NA	TRBJ2-2	TGTGCCAGCAGTTCCAGGAACACCGGGGAGCTGTTTTTT	CASSSRNTGELFF
TRBV9	TRBD2	NA	TRBJ2-3	TGTGCCAGCAGCTCCCGGGGGGGGGATGAGACAGATACGCAGTATTTT	CASSSRGGDETDTQYF
TRBV10-2	TRBD2	NA	TRBJ2-7	TGCGCCAGCCGGGGGGCGGGAGGATACGAGCAGTACTTC	CASRGAGGYEQYF
TRBV5-6	TRBD2	NA	TRBJ2-5	TGTGCCAGCAGCTTAGGCGGGAGACAAGAGACCCAGTACTTC	CASSLGGRQETQYF
TRBV7-9	TRBD2	once	TRBJ2-5	TGTGCCAGCAGCCCCACCTCGGGACTAGCGGGAGGAGAGACCCAGTACTTC	CASSPTSGLAGGETQYF
TRBV6-1	TRBD2	NA	TRBJ2-7	TGTGCCAGCAGTGACCCAGGACTAGCGGGAGCCCACGAGCAGTACTTC	CASSDPGLAGAHEQYF
TRBV7-2	TRBD2	NA	TRBJ2-1	TGTGCCAGCAGCTTAGCAGGGACTAGCGGAAATGAGCAGTTCTTC	CASSLAGTSGNEQFF
TRBV21-1	NA	NA	TRBJ1-1	TGTGCCAGCAGCAAAAAGACTAAGAAGGCCGGAGCTTTCTTT	CASSKKTKKAGAFF
TRBV28	TRBD1	NA	TRBJ1-4	TGTGCCAGCAGTTTTGTAGTGGACAGGCTTAATGAAAAACTGTTTTTT	CASSFVVDRLNEKLFF
TRBV19	NA	NA	TRBJ2-1	TGTGCCAGTAGTACTATACAGGGAGCGGGAAGGTATGAGCAGTTCTTC	CASSTIQGAGRYEQFF
TRBV14	NA	NA	TRBJ1-1	TGTGCCAGCAGCCAAGGGCGGAGGACTGAAGCTTTCTTT	CASSQGRRTEAFF